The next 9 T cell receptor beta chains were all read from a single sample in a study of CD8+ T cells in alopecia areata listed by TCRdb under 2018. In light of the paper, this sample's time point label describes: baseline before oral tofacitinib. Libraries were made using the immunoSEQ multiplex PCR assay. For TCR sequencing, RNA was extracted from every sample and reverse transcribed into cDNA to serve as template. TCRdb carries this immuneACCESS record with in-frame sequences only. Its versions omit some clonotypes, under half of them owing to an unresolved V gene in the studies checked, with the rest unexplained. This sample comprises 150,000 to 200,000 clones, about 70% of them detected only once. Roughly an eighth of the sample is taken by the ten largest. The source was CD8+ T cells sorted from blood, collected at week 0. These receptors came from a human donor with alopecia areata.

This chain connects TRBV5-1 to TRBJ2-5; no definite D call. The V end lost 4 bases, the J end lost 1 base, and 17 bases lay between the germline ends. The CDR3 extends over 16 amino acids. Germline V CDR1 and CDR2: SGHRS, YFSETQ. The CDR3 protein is CASSTRVPEGQETQYF. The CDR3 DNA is TGCGCCAGCAGCACCCGGGTCCCAGAAGGCCAAGAGACCCAGTACTTC.

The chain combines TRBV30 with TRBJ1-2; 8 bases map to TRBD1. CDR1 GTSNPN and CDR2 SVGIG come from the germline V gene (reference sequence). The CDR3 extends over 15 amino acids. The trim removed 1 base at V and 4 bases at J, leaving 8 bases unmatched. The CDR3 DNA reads TGTGCCTGGAGTGGGTACACTACAGGGGGCTATGGCTACACCTTC. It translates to CAWSGYTTGGYGYTF.

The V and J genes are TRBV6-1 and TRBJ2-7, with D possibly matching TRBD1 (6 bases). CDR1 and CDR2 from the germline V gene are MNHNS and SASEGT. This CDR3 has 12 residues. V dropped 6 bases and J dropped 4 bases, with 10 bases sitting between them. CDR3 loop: CASSHGQYEQYF. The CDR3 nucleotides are TGTGCCAGCAGCCATGGACAGTACGAGCAGTACTTC.

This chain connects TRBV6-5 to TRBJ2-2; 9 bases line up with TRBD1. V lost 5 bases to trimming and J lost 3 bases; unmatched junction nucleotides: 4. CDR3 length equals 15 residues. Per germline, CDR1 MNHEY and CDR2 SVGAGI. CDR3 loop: CASSPGQGYTGELFF. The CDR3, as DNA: TGTGCCAGCAGTCCGGGACAGGGTTACACCGGGGAGCTGTTTTTT.

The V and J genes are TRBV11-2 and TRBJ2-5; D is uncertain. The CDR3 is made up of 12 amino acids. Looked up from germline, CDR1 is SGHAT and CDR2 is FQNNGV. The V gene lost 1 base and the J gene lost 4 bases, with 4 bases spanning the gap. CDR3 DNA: TGTGCCAGCAGCTTAGCCGGAGAGACCCAGTACTTC. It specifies CASSLAGETQYF. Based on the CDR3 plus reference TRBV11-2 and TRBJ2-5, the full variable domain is EAGVAQSPRYKIIEKRQSVAFWCNPISGHATLYWYQQILGQGPKLLIQFQNNGVVDDSQLPKDRFSAERLKGVDSTLKIQPAKLEDSAVYLCASSLAGETQYFGPGTRLLVL.

CDR3 DNA: TGTGCCAGCAGAGGGGCAGGGGGCAATTTCCAAGAGACCCAGTACTTC. The encoded protein is CASRGAGGNFQETQYF. The rearrangement uses TRBV7-9 and TRBJ2-5, with 8 nucleotides matching TRBD1. J gave up 1 base and V 6 bases, and 10 bases lay outside the gene matches. The CDR3 loop spans 16 amino acids. Per germline, CDR1 SEHNR and CDR2 FQNEAQ (reference sequence). The whole variable domain, filled in from reference TRBV7-9 and TRBJ2-5, reads DTGVSQNPRHKITKRGQNVTFRCDPISEHNRLYWYRQTLGQGPEFLTYFQNEAQLEKSRLLSDRFSAERPKGSFSTLEIQRTEQGDSAMYLCASRGAGGNFQETQYFGPGTRLLVL.

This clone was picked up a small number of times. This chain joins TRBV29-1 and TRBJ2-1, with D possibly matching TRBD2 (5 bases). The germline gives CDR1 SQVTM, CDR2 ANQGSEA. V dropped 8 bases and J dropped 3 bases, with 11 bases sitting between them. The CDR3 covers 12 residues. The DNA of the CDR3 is TGCAGCCTATCCCGGGGCTACAATGAGCAGTTCTTC. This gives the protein CSLSRGYNEQFF.

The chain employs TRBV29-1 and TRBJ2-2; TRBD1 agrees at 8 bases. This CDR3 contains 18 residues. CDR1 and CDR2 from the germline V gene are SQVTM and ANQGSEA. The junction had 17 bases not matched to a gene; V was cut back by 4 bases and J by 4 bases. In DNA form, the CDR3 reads TGCAGCGTTGCTTGGGCAGGGGGCAAAATGGGGATCACCGGGGAGCTGTTTTTT. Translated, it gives CSVAWAGGKMGITGELFF.

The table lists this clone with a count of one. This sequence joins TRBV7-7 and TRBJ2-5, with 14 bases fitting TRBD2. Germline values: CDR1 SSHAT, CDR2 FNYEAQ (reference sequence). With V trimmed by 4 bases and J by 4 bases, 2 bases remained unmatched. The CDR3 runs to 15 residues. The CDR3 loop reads CASSSGTSGGETQYF. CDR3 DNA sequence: TGTGCCAGCAGCTCCGGGACTAGCGGGGGAGAGACCCAGTACTTC.